The 18 T cell receptor beta chains given below trace back to one sample, sequenced in a study of blood T cell repertoires in COVID-19 (TCRdb year 2020). Library generation was performed with the immunoSEQ multiplex PCR assay. TCRdb stores this immuneACCESS table with in-frame sequences only. Part of the clones is absent; in the studies checked, under half of the shortfall reflects unresolved V genes, and no reason is known for the rest. Present in this sample are some 270,000 clones, approximately 89% of which were seen just once. The biggest ten clones account for 2.5% to 3% of the sample. The source material was PBMCs or T cells enriched from blood (not recorded which). The receptor source for this set is a man aged 35-49 years who had been exposed to COVID-19.

The CDR3 sequence is CASSKRGGAGEAFF. CDR3 nucleotide sequence: TGTGCCAGCAGCAAAAGGGGCGGGGCTGGTGAAGCTTTCTTT. The gene calls are TRBV21-1 and TRBJ1-1. TRBV21-1 is a known pseudogene. The CDR3 consists of 14 residues.

J is TRBJ1-6 and V is TRBV10-3; D is possibly TRBD1 (6 bases). V was shortened by 10 bases and J by 6 bases, with 19 bases between the two germline ends. Germline-derived CDR1 and CDR2 are ENHRY and SYGVKD. There are 15 residues in the CDR3. As DNA, the CDR3 is TGTGCCACTCTAGAACCGACAGGCGGTAATTCACCCCTCCACTTT. Its translation: CATLEPTGGNSPLHF.

This chain uses TRBV19 with TRBJ1-5; TRBD1 matches at 9 bases. The CDR3 consists of 15 residues. Germline-derived CDR1 and CDR2 are LNHDA and SQIVND (reference sequence). J lost 4 bases, V lost 9 bases, and 10 bases had no gene match. The CDR3 nucleotides are TGTGCCAGCCTGGTTGGGACAGGGATTAATCAGCCCCAGCATTTT. Its translation: CASLVGTGINQPQHF.

The genes are TRBV19 and TRBJ1-2; no reliable D call. The CDR3 is made up of 14 amino acids. Between the trimmed V and J ends, which lost 1 base and 4 bases, there was a span of 10 bases. Germline assignment: CDR1 LNHDA and CDR2 SQIVND (reference sequence). Here the CDR3 reads CASSIVAEGYGYTF. The DNA of the CDR3 is TGTGCCAGTAGTATAGTGGCAGAGGGCTATGGCTACACCTTC.

V and J are TRBV20-1 and TRBJ2-1; D is ambiguous. The germline V and J ends were trimmed by 8 bases and 7 bases, with 12 bases remaining between them. From germline, CDR1 is DFQATT and CDR2 SNEGSKA (reference sequence). The CDR3 is 11 amino acids. In DNA form, the CDR3 reads TGCAGTACCCCGGCTAGTAATGAGCAGTTCTTC. Encoded protein: CSTPASNEQFF.

V is TRBV28 and J is TRBJ1-1, with 10 positions matching TRBD1. This CDR3 contains 17 residues. Per germline, CDR1 MDHEN and CDR2 SYDVKM. The trim removed 6 bases at V and 3 bases at J, leaving 13 bases unmatched. Here the CDR3 reads CASSRDRGVGGHTEAFF. CDR3 DNA: TGTGCCAGCAGCCGGGACAGGGGAGTCGGGGGCCACACTGAAGCTTTCTTT.

V gene TRBV29-1 combines with J gene TRBJ2-7; no firm D call. The CDR3 has 11 residues. V lost 1 base and J 8 bases, leaving 9 bases between the germline ends. CDR1 is SQVTM and CDR2 is ANQGSEA in the germline V gene. Here the CDR3 DNA reads TGCAGCGTTGAAGCGACACACCAGCAGTACTTC. It yields the protein CSVEATHQQYF.

The chain carries TRBV5-1 and TRBJ1-2; the match to TRBD1 covers 9 bases. Germline CDR1 reads SGHRS; CDR2 reads YFSETQ. V was pared by 1 base and J by 5 bases, with 9 bases of the junction left unmatched. The CDR3 loop spans 16 amino acids. CDR3 region: CASSLLPGTGNYGYTF. The CDR3 region has the DNA TGCGCCAGCAGCTTGCTCCCAGGGACAGGGAATTATGGCTACACCTTC.

This sequence joins TRBV29-1 and TRBJ1-1, with TRBD1 as a possible D gene (5 bases). The CDR3 contains 13 residues. Germline V gives CDR1 SQVTM, CDR2 ANQGSEA. V lost 0 bases and J lost 11, with 16 bases in between. CDR3 coding DNA: TGCAGCGTTGAAGATCCAGCCGCAGGGCGGGCTTTCTTT. The encoded protein is CSVEDPAAGRAFF.

The chain uses TRBV5-1 and TRBJ1-2; D call uncertain. CDR1 is SGHRS and CDR2 is YFSETQ in the germline V gene. V shed 0 bases and J shed 0 bases, with 6 bases lying between them. This CDR3 region has 14 residues. The CDR3 protein is CASSLARSNYGYTF. CDR3 nucleotides: TGCGCCAGCAGCTTGGCCAGGTCTAACTATGGCTACACCTTC.

This clone was picked up one time. The chain couples TRBV29-1 to TRBJ1-1; 8 bases align to TRBD1. The V segment lost 3 bases and the J segment 7 bases; nucleotides outside the gene matches: 1. CDR1 and CDR2 from the germline V gene are SQVTM and ANQGSEA. This CDR3 region has 11 residues. CDR3 protein: CSVEGQVEAFF. The DNA of the CDR3 is TGCAGCGTTGAGGGACAGGTTGAAGCTTTCTTT. Full variable domain (rest looked up from reference TRBV29-1 and TRBJ1-1): SAVISQKPSRDICQRGTSLTIQCQVDSQVTMMFWYRQQPGQSLTLIATANQGSEATYESGFVIDKFPISRPNLTFSTLTVSNMSPEDSSIYLCSVEGQVEAFFGQGTRLTVV.

The V call is TRBV28, the J call TRBJ2-5; 9 bases line up with TRBD1. The CDR3 covers 13 residues. V was clipped by 7 bases and J by 5 bases; unmatched bases: 5. The V gene's germline CDR1 is MDHEN and CDR2 SYDVKM. The CDR3 nucleotides are TGTGCCAGCAACGACAGGGGGAGGGAGACCCAGTACTTC. The encoded protein is CASNDRGRETQYF.

The rearrangement uses TRBV4-1 and TRBJ2-1, with D uncertain. Trimming took 2 bases from V and 1 from J, leaving 12 bases between them. Germline V gene data show CDR1 as MGHRA and CDR2 as YSYEKL. The CDR3 consists of 16 residues. The CDR3 here is CASSQRLIGSYNEQFF. CDR3 in DNA: TGCGCCAGCAGCCAAAGATTAATCGGGTCCTACAATGAGCAGTTCTTC.

The DNA of the CDR3 is TGTGCCAGCAGCTCGCACCGGGACAGGGAAGATAACTATGGCTACACCTTC. Its translation is CASSSHRDREDNYGYTF. This chain connects TRBV21-1 to TRBJ1-2; the D call of TRBD1 is as the table states it, not checked on the DNA. TRBV21-1 is flagged as a pseudogene. The CDR3 runs 17 residues.

The V and J genes are TRBV30 and TRBJ1-1; D is ambiguous. The V end lost 8 bases, the J end lost 4 bases, and 14 bases lay between the germline ends. Germline V CDR1 and CDR2: GTSNPN, SVGIG (reference sequence). This CDR3 contains 12 residues. CDR3 sequence reads: CAVAAYSTEAFF. CDR3 sequence (DNA): TGTGCCGTTGCGGCTTATTCCACTGAAGCTTTCTTT. The full variable domain, its missing parts supplied by reference TRBV30 and TRBJ1-1, is SQTIHQWPATLVQPVGSPLSLECTVEGTSNPNLYWYRQAAGRGLQLLFYSVGIGQISSEVPQNLSASRPQDRQFILSSKKLLLSDSGFYLCAVAAYSTEAFFGQGTRLTVV.

Of note for this clone: An end of the junction does not agree with germline; a read error may underlie this. The chain has TRBV27 and TRBJ1-1; TRBD1 agrees at 8 bases. CDR3 size: 15 residues. From germline, CDR1 is MNHEY and CDR2 SMNVEV (reference sequence). The CDR3 spells CASSISGQGAAEAFF. CDR3 sequence (DNA): TGTGCCAGCAGTATATCAGGACAGGGCGCGGCTGAAGCTTTCTTT.

This clone was recorded only once. The chain employs TRBV6-5 and TRBJ2-1; 7 bases are shared with TRBD2. Germline-derived CDR1 and CDR2 are MNHEY and SVGAGI. The V and J ends lost 0 bases and 12 bases, in that order; junction bases with no gene match: 14. The length of the CDR3 is 16 residues. The CDR3 nucleotides are TGTGCCAGCAGTTACTCGAGAGGGAGGGCTCCTGGGGGGCAGTTCTTC. Its translation: CASSYSRGRAPGGQFF.

A note on this clone: The sample contains more than one DNA sequence encoding this CDR3. V is TRBV20-1 and J is TRBJ1-2, with 7 bases lining up with TRBD1. The germline gives CDR1 DFQATT, CDR2 SNEGSKA (reference sequence). This CDR3 has 10 amino acids. J lost 6 bases, V lost 5 bases, and 0 bases had no gene match. The CDR3 DNA reads TGCAGTGCTGACAGGGATGGCTACACCTTC. As protein: CSADRDGYTF.